The 27 T cell receptor beta chains reported below all come from one sample, sequenced in a study of T cell repertoires in cytomegalovirus infection (dated by TCRdb to about 2019). In light of the paper, this sample's treatment or condition label describes: in vitro stimulation with specific CMV peptide epitopes to enrich CMV-specific T cells. TCRdb lists the instrument as Illumina HiSeq 1500. The raw public reads went through TCRdb reprocessing: fastp at Q25, MiXCR clone calling, in-frame beta chains kept. Records with the same CDR3 protein are collapsed into one entry carrying the most frequent genes and DNA. Counted in this sample were about a million distinct CDR3 sequences; 25% to 40% of them appeared once. The top ten constitute under 15% of the sample. The antigens these receptors bind are not known. The material sequenced was cultured CD8+ T cells from PBMCs, taken from culture after CMV antigen stimulation. The source of these receptors is a human donor in good health (CMV status not recorded). Some clones in this sample may be carry-over from other donors' samples.

This clonotype occurred a few times. The genes are TRBV4-1 and TRBJ2-3; the D gene is possibly TRBD2 (5 bases). Trimming removed 4 bases from V and 3 bases from J, with 17 bases in between. CDR1 and CDR2 from the germline V gene are MGHRA and YSYEKL. This CDR3 is built from 16 residues. Here the CDR3 DNA reads TGCGCCAGCAGCCCGGAGTTAGCGATTGCGACAGATACGCAGTATTTT. It specifies CASSPELAIATDTQYF.

This clonotype was observed a few times. V and J are TRBV27 and TRBJ2-3, with 7 bases identical to TRBD2. Trimming removed 1 base from V and 0 bases from J; junction bases left unmatched: 7. Per germline, CDR1 MNHEY and CDR2 SMNVEV (reference sequence). CDR3 length equals 17 residues. This CDR3 reads CASSLFVGGTSTDTQYF. The CDR3 bases are TGTGCCAGCAGTTTATTCGTGGGGGGGACTAGCACAGATACGCAGTATTTT.

The V call is TRBV19, the J call TRBJ1-5, with D tentatively TRBD1 (5 bases). Looked up from germline, CDR1 is LNHDA and CDR2 is SQIVND (reference sequence). The ends were cut back, 5 bases at V and 7 bases at J, with 9 bases in the middle. The CDR3 is made up of 12 amino acids. In DNA form, the CDR3 reads TGTGCCAGTAGTGAAGGGGTCCAGCCCCAGCATTTT. Translating it yields CASSEGVQPQHF.

The chain couples TRBV12-5 to TRBJ1-1; D may be TRBD1 (5 bases). The V gene lost 2 bases and the J gene lost 0 bases, with 13 bases spanning the gap. The CDR3 length is 16 residues. CDR1 and CDR2 from the germline V gene are LGHNT and FRNRAP. DNA of the CDR3: TGTGCTAGTGGTTTGACCCACAGGACTTTGAACACTGAAGCTTTCTTT. This gives the protein CASGLTHRTLNTEAFF.

A few counts support this clonotype. This rearrangement joins TRBV11-2 to TRBJ2-2; the match to TRBD2 covers 11 bases. This CDR3 is 15 amino acids long. The V gene end was trimmed by 7 bases and the J gene end by 3 bases; junction bases not matched to a gene: 4. Germline-derived CDR1 and CDR2 are SGHAT and FQNNGV. The CDR3 spells CASTSGGFHTGELFF. CDR3 sequence (DNA): TGTGCCAGCACTAGCGGGGGGTTTCACACCGGGGAGCTGTTTTTT.

The chain uses TRBV6-1 and TRBJ2-5, with TRBD1 matching over 9 bases. V trimming: 5 bases; J trimming: 5 bases; junction bases outside the gene matches: 9. This CDR3 is built from 15 residues. Per the germline V gene, CDR1 is MNHNS and CDR2 is SASEGT. In nucleotides, the CDR3 is TGTGCCAGCAGTCATTACAGGGGGCTGGGGGAGACCCAGTACTTC. This sequence encodes CASSHYRGLGETQYF.

This sequence joins TRBV12-3 or TRBV12-4 and TRBJ2-4; the D gene is possibly TRBD2 (6 bases). V shed 7 bases and J shed 5 bases, with 12 bases lying between them. The CDR3 sequence is 13 residues long. The CDR3 reads CASTPSGENIQYF. CDR3 coding DNA: TGTGCCAGCACCCCCTCGGGGGAAAACATTCAGTACTTC.

CDR3 residues: CASSLADRGTEAFF. CDR3 in DNA: TGTGCCAGCAGCTTAGCAGACAGGGGGACTGAAGCTTTCTTT. J is TRBJ1-1 and V is TRBV7-6; 9 nucleotides agree with TRBD1. The CDR3 covers 14 residues. Germline V gene sequence: CDR1 SGHVS, CDR2 FNYEAQ. V was pared by 0 bases and J by 5 bases, with 1 base of the junction left unmatched.

This clonotype was counted at least ten times. The V and J genes are TRBV10-3 and TRBJ1-3; weak D call: TRBD1 (5 bases). CDR3 length: 16 residues. V shed 7 bases and J shed 1 base, with 17 bases lying between them. The germline V gene encodes CDR1 ENHRY and CDR2 SYGVKD. The CDR3 sequence: CAITQGWTDSGNTIYF. The CDR3 bases are TGTGCCATCACCCAGGGATGGACGGATTCTGGAAACACCATATATTTT.

This clonotype was seen a handful of times. The V call is TRBV5-4, the J call TRBJ2-1, with D perhaps being TRBD1 or TRBD2 (7 bases each). This CDR3 spans 15 amino acids. The V end was cut by 7 bases, the J end by 3 bases, with 17 bases between. Looked up from germline, CDR1 is SGHNT and CDR2 is YYREEE (reference sequence). The CDR3 spells CASHSGTDDYNEQFF. CDR3 nucleotide sequence: TGTGCCAGCCACAGCGGGACAGACGACTACAATGAGCAGTTCTTC.

Concerning this clonotype itself: Compared with germline, one end of the junction differs, possibly owing to a read error. The genes are TRBV7-6 and TRBJ1-5; no reliable D call. Germline loops: CDR1 SGHVS, CDR2 FNYEAQ. This CDR3 contains 13 residues. The CDR3 sequence is CASSLGGNLPQHF. As DNA, the CDR3 is TGTGCCAGCAGCTTAGGTGGGAATCTGCCCCAGCATTTT.

Points on this clonotype: Its ends do not fully match the called genes, so a read error is possible. The chain recombines TRBV6-6 with TRBJ2-3, with 7 bases lining up with TRBD2. CDR3 size: 17 residues. From germline, CDR1 is MNHNY and CDR2 SVGAGI (reference sequence). The CDR3 protein is CDSSYSGLAASTDTQYF. CDR3 DNA: TGTGACAGCAGTTACTCTGGGCTAGCGGCTAGCACAGATACGCAGTATTTT.

The gene calls are TRBV7-8 and TRBJ2-5, with D possibly TRBD2 on 5 matching bases. This CDR3 is built from 16 residues. Germline CDR1 SGHVS, CDR2 FQNEAQ. V gave up 0 bases and J gave up 2 bases, with 13 bases separating them. The CDR3 is CASSLAPGMTQETQYF. The DNA of the CDR3 is TGTGCCAGCAGCTTAGCTCCCGGGATGACACAAGAGACCCAGTACTTC.

About this clonotype itself: A junction end diverges from the germline sequence, so it may reflect a read error. V gene TRBV20-1 combines with J gene TRBJ1-4; D not resolved. The CDR3 is made up of 14 amino acids. CDR1 DFQATT and CDR2 SNEGSKA come from the germline V gene (reference sequence). The CDR3 loop is CSARLREDARIISF. CDR3 in DNA: TGCAGTGCTAGGTTGAGGGAGGATGCTAGAATAATTTCGTTT.

The chain has TRBV5-1 and TRBJ2-1, with 11 bases matching TRBD1. The CDR3 is made up of 19 amino acids. Germline V gene data show CDR1 as SGHRS and CDR2 as YFSETQ. The V and J ends lost 4 bases and 0 bases, in that order; junction bases with no gene match: 12. CDR3 protein: CASSLGVLGQGDSYNEQFF. CDR3 DNA sequence: TGCGCCAGCAGCCTGGGTGTTCTGGGACAGGGGGACTCCTACAATGAGCAGTTCTTC.

A few counts support this clonotype. This sequence joins TRBV6-5 and TRBJ2-3; 7 nucleotides line up with TRBD1. The J segment lost 4 bases and the V segment lost 4 bases, leaving 20 bases of the junction unmatched. This CDR3 has 19 residues. Per germline, CDR1 MNHEY and CDR2 SVGAGI. The CDR3 sequence is CASSFWAKAAGGVADTQYF. The CDR3 DNA follows: TGTGCCAGCAGTTTTTGGGCTAAGGCGGCAGGGGGAGTAGCAGATACGCAGTATTTT.

Turning to this clonotype: One end of the junction fails to match germline, which may point to a read error. The J gene is TRBJ2-2, the V gene TRBV7-7, with a weak D call TRBD1 (6 bases). CDR3 length: 15 residues. CDR1 is SSHAT and CDR2 is FNYEAQ in the germline V gene (reference sequence). CDR3 in DNA: TGTGCTAGCAGCTTAGCTACAGGGCCCACCGGGGAGCTGTTTTTT. Translated, it gives CASSLATGPTGELFF.

This clonotype was counted between two and nine times. The chain has TRBV19 and TRBJ1-5; D remains ambiguous. Per germline, CDR1 LNHDA and CDR2 SQIVND (reference sequence). Trimming took off 5 bases at V and 5 bases at J, with 10 bases between the two ends. There are 13 residues in the CDR3. CDR3 sequence (DNA): TGTGCCAGTAGTCCGACCCCATATCAGCCCCAGCATTTT. Translated, it gives CASSPTPYQPQHF.

This clonotype has at least ten counts. The J gene is TRBJ2-3, the V gene TRBV7-6, with D unresolved. CDR1 SGHVS and CDR2 FNYEAQ come from the germline V gene. Trimming took off 3 bases at V and 6 bases at J, with 13 bases between the two ends. The CDR3 runs 14 residues. CDR3: CASSLRAPRDTQYF. CDR3 in DNA: TGTGCCAGCAGCTTGAGAGCTCCTCGGGATACGCAGTATTTT.

This clonotype was recorded many times. The V and J genes are TRBV6-1 and TRBJ1-1; D is undetermined. In germline, CDR1 is MNHNS, CDR2 SASEGT. V shed 7 bases and J shed 1 base, with 4 bases lying between them. The CDR3 spans 11 residues. The CDR3 DNA reads as TGTGCCAGCACCTGGAACACTGAAGCTTTCTTT. Its protein is CASTWNTEAFF.

This clonotype was counted ten times or more. This sequence joins TRBV7-2 and TRBJ2-1, with TRBD2 as a possible D gene (6 bases). The CDR3 contains 16 residues. V shed 3 bases and J shed 1 base, with 13 bases lying between them. Germline V gene lookup returns CDR1 SGHTA and CDR2 FQGNSA. The CDR3 region is CASSLRTGGSYNEQFF. CDR3 DNA sequence: TGTGCCAGCAGCTTGAGAACCGGGGGTTCCTACAATGAGCAGTTCTTC.

This clonotype was observed a few times. The gene calls are TRBV9 and TRBJ2-1, with 12 bases lining up with TRBD1. The junction had 8 bases not matched to a gene; V was cut back by 0 bases and J by 10 bases. CDR1 is SGDLS and CDR2 is YYNGEE in the germline V gene. The CDR3 extends over 16 amino acids. The CDR3 loop is CASSVAGQGAWGEQFF. The CDR3 DNA reads TGTGCCAGCAGCGTAGCGGGACAGGGGGCCTGGGGGGAGCAGTTCTTC.

This clonotype was counted only a few times. The CDR3: CASTLEGLTNTEAFF. CDR3 nucleotide sequence: TGTGCCAGCACCTTGGAAGGACTCACGAACACTGAAGCTTTCTTT. This sequence joins TRBV12-3 or TRBV12-4 and TRBJ1-1, with no clear D. This CDR3 is 15 amino acids long. V lost 7 bases to trimming and J lost 1 base, with 16 bases between them.

A few counts support this clonotype. J is TRBJ1-1 and V is TRBV7-9; a weak D match, TRBD1 (6 bases). Germline V lookup: CDR1 SEHNR, CDR2 FQNEAQ (reference sequence). Trimming shortened V by 1 base and J by 1 base, and 10 bases separated the two germline ends. This CDR3 comprises 15 residues. CDR3 region: CASSLDGGKNTEAFF. DNA of the CDR3: TGTGCCAGCAGCTTAGACGGGGGCAAGAACACTGAAGCTTTCTTT.

The chain couples TRBV14 to TRBJ1-1; D might be TRBD1 (5 bases). Germline V lookup: CDR1 SGHDN, CDR2 FVKESK. CDR3 length: 15 amino acids. Deletions cut 4 bases from V and 5 bases from J, with 17 bases between. This chain's CDR3 is CASSLTLGRETEAFF. CDR3 DNA: TGTGCCAGCAGCCTTACCCTTGGCAGGGAGACTGAAGCTTTCTTT.

This clonotype was recorded a few times. This rearrangement joins TRBV11-2 to TRBJ2-1, with 7 nucleotides matching TRBD2. Germline-derived CDR1 and CDR2 are SGHAT and FQNNGV. The V and J ends lost 0 bases and 1 base, in that order; junction bases with no gene match: 3. The CDR3 sequence is 16 residues long. The CDR3 loop is CASSLELASSYNEQFF. CDR3 nucleotides: TGTGCCAGCAGCTTAGAACTAGCGTCTTCCTACAATGAGCAGTTCTTC.

V is TRBV4-1 and J is TRBJ1-4; D is perhaps TRBD1 (5 bases). The CDR3 is 16 amino acids. Trimming took 0 bases from V and 4 from J, leaving 12 bases between them. Germline V gives CDR1 MGHRA, CDR2 YSYEKL. The CDR3 DNA follows: TGCGCCAGCAGCCAAGATCGGGGGGACCGTAATGAAAAACTGTTTTTT. It yields the protein CASSQDRGDRNEKLFF.